This T cell receptor beta chain was found in a study of blood T cell repertoires in COVID-19. The V end was cut by 11 bases, the J end by 8 bases, with 18 bases between. CDR3 length: 12 residues. Germline values: CDR1 SEHNR, CDR2 FQNEAQ (reference sequence). Those who participated ranged in age from about 18 to 89 years and resided in roughly 26 US areas. Participants' reported clinical history set cohort assignment. Two negative PCRs, clearance, or symptom resolution characterized the recovered Cohort 3 donors. Authors' methods: Cell counts per sample came from amplifying reference gene primers. Only in-frame clones appear in the TCRdb table, and some are missing; sequencing was by immunoSEQ multiplex PCR. V and J calls plus clone size are reproduced from that table; the DNA served to infer D and trimming. The sample holds over 150,000 clones, more than 80% seen once.

The V gene is TRBV7-9, the J gene TRBJ1-2; tentative D call: TRBD1 (5 bases). What was sequenced was PBMCs or T cells enriched from blood (not recorded which). The receptor was derived from a man aged 40-50 years who had recovered from COVID-19. CDR3 loop: CAGQTALEGYTF. Written as DNA, the CDR3 is TGTGCCGGCCAGACAGCCCTGGAAGGCTACACCTTC. Together with reference TRBV7-9 and TRBJ1-2, the CDR3 gives the full variable domain: DTGVSQNPRHKITKRGQNVTFRCDPISEHNRLYWYRQTLGQGPEFLTYFQNEAQLEKSRLLSDRFSAERPKGSFSTLEIQRTEQGDSAMYLCAGQTALEGYTFGSGTRLTVV.